The T cell receptor beta chain under discussion was sequenced for a study of blood T cells in healthy people across ages. Donor samples were obtained from healthy Caucasian individuals from Russia, aged about 6 to 100. Together with a sample-barcoded 5' primer, a J-beta primer mix was included in a second PCR lasting about 6 to 12 cycles. TCRdb reprocessed the 5' RACE reads via MiXCR and lists one record per CDR3 protein. The data contain about 780,000 distinct CDR3 sequences, roughly 24% of them seen just once; the ten biggest clones take up approximately 2.9%. This CDR3 region has 10 residues. The germline CDR1 and CDR2 sequences are SQVTM and ANQGSEA. V lost 6 bases and J 7 bases, leaving 10 bases between the germline ends. The same data also went into a second study, on T cells of mothers and their children. Per that study: M1S, a second-PCR primer, added sample barcodes and 2-4 random nucleotides.

The receptor was isolated from a boy between 10 and 17 years old in good health. The chain is built from TRBV29-1 and TRBJ2-7; D not resolved. Material for sequencing was blood. The CDR3 region has the DNA TGCAGCGTGGGGAACAGTGAGCAGTACTTC. Amino acid sequence: CSVGNSEQYF.